The present entry profiles one T cell receptor (beta chain) with its context. The CDR3 has 18 residues. J was trimmed by 0 bases and V by 8 bases; bases with no gene match: 13. Germline V gene data show CDR1 as WSHSY and CDR2 as SAAADI. The data originate from a study of blood T cell repertoires in COVID-19. Whole-study context: Researchers got acute and convalescent COVID-19 samples from the United States, Italy and Spain. In each case, the material was cDNA or gDNA derived from T cells, B-cell-depleted T cells, or PBMCs.

Authors' methods: Amplification from reference gene primers served as the basis for estimated nucleated cell counts. TCRdb's table, derived via immunoSEQ multiplex PCR, lists solely in-frame clones and lacks some. That table is the source of V, J and clone size, and D and trimming were worked out from the DNA. Here the sample spans 500,000 to 600,000 clones, around nine tenths being singletons. The chain links TRBV10-2 to TRBJ2-6; TRBD1 matches 7 bases. The TCR sequence derives from a woman aged 45-60 years with COVID-19, enrolled during active disease. Sequencing was carried out using peripheral blood. CDR3 DNA: TGCGCCAGCCGTGCCTTAGGGGGCCCCCTCTCTGGGGCCAACGTCCTGACTTTC. It encodes CASRALGGPLSGANVLTF.